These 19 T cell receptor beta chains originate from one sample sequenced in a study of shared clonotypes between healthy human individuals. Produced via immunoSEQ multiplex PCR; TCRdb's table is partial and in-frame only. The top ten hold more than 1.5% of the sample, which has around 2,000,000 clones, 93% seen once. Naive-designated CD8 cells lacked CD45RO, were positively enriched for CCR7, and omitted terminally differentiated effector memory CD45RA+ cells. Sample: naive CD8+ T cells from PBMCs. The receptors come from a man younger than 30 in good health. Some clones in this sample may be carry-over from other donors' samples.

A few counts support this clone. The CDR3 DNA follows: TGTGCCAGCTCCCCCAGGGGACAGGGGTTGAGTTGGTACACCTTC. It codes for CASSPRGQGLSWYTF. The chain is built from TRBV27 and TRBJ1-2; 10 bases are a match to TRBD1. J was trimmed by 11 bases and V by 8 bases; bases with no gene match: 17. Germline CDR1 MNHEY, CDR2 SMNVEV (reference sequence). This CDR3 is 15 amino acids long.

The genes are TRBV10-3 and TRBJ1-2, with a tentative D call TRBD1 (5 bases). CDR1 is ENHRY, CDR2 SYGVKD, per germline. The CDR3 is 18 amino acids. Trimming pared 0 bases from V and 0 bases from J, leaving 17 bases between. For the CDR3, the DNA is TGTGCCATCAGTGAGTCCCCGGGTGGGGGAGATACTAACTATGGCTACACCTTC. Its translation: CAISESPGGGDTNYGYTF.

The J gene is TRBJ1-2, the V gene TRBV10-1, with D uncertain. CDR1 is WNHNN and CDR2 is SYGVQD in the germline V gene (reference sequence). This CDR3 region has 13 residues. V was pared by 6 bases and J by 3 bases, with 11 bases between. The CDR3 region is CASSEMRDYGYTF. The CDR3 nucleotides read TGCGCCAGCAGCGAAATGCGGGACTATGGCTACACCTTC.

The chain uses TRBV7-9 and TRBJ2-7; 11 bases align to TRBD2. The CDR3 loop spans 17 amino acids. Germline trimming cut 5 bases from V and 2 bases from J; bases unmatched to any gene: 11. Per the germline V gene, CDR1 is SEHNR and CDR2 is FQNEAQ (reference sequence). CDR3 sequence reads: CASSPLEGLAVTYEQYF. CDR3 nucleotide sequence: TGTGCCAGCAGCCCCTTGGAGGGACTAGCGGTAACCTACGAGCAGTACTTC.

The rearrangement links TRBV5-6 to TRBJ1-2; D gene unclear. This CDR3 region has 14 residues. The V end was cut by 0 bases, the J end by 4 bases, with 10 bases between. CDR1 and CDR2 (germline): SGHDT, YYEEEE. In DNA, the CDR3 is TGTGCCAGCAGCTTGGTCCGGGAGAGCTATGGCTACACCTTC. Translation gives CASSLVRESYGYTF.

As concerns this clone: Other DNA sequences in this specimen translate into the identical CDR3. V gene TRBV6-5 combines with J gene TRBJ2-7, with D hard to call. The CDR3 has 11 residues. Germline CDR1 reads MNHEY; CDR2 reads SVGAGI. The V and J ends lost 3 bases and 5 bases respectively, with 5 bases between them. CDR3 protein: CASSYSNEQYF. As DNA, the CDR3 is TGTGCCAGCAGTTATTCGAACGAGCAGTACTTC.

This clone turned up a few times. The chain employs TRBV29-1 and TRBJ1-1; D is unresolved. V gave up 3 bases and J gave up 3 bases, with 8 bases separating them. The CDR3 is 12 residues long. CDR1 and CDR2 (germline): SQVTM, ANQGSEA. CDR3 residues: CSVDPRHTEAFF. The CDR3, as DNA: TGCAGCGTTGACCCCCGCCACACTGAAGCTTTCTTT.

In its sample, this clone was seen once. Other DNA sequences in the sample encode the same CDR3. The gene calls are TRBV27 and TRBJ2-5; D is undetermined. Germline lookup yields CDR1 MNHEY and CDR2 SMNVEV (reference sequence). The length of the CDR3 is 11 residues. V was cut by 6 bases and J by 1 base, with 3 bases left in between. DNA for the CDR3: TGTGCCAGCAGGATCCAAGAGACCCAGTACTTC. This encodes CASRIQETQYF.

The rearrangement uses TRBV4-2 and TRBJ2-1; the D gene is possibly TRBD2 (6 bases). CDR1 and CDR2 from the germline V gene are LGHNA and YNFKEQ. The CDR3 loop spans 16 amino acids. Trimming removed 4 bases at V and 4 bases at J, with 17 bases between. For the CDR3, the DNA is TGTGCCAGCAGCCGGACTACTAGTCTCTCGTACAATGAGCAGTTCTTC. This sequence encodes CASSRTTSLSYNEQFF.

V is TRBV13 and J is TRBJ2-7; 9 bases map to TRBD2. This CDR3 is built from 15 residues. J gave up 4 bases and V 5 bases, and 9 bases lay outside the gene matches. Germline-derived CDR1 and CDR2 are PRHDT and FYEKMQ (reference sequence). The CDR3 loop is CASSHPGLAVYEQYF. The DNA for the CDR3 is TGTGCCAGCAGCCACCCGGGACTAGCAGTTTACGAGCAGTACTTC.

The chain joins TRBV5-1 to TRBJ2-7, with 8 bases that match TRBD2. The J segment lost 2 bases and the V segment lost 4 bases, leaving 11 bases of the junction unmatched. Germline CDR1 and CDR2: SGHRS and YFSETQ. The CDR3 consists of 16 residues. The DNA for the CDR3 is TGCGCCAGCAGCACTACCCTTAGCGGGGTTCCCTACGAGCAGTACTTC. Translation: CASSTTLSGVPYEQYF.

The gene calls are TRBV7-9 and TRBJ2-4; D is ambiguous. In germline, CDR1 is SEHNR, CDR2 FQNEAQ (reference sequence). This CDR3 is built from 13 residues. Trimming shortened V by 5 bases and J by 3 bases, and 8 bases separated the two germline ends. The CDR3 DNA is TGTGCCAGCAGCCCTCGAGACAAAAACATTCAGTACTTC. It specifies CASSPRDKNIQYF.

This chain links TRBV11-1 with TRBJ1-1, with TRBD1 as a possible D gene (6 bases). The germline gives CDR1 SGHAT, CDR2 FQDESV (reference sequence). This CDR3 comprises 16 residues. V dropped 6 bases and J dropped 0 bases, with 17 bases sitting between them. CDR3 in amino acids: CASSQIRGAMNTEAFF. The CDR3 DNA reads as TGTGCCAGCAGTCAAATCAGGGGCGCCATGAACACTGAAGCTTTCTTT.

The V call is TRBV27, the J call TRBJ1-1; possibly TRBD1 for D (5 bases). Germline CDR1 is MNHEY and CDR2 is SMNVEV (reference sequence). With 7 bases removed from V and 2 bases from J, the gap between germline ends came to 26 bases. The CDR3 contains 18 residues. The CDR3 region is CASTQSLYAGRANTEAFF. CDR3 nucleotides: TGTGCCAGCACCCAAAGTTTATATGCAGGGAGAGCAAACACTGAAGCTTTCTTT.

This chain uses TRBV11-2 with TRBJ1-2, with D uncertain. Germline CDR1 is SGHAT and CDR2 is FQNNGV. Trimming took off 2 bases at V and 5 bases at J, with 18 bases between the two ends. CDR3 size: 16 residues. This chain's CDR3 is CASSLSRPSSWYGYTF. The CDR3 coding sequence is TGTGCCAGCAGCTTATCAAGGCCGTCGTCTTGGTATGGCTACACCTTC.

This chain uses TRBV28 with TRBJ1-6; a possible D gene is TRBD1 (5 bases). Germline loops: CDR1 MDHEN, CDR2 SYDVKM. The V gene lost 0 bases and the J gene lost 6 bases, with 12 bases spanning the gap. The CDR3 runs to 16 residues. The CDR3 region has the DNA TGTGCCAGCAGTTTATGGGGGACGGGATTTAATTCACCCCTCCACTTT. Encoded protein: CASSLWGTGFNSPLHF.

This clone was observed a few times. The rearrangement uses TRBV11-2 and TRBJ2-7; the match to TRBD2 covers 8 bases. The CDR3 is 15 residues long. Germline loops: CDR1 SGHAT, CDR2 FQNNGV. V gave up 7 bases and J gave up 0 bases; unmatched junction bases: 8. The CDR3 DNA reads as TGTGCCAGCAACTCGGGGGGGCCCATCTCCTACGAGCAGTACTTC. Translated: CASNSGGPISYEQYF.

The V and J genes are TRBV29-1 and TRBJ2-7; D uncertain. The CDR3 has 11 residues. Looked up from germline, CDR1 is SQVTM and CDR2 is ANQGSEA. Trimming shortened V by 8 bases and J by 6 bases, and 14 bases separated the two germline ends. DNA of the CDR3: TGCAGCCCTTTAATCCTGGGCGAGCAGTACTTC. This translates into CSPLILGEQYF.

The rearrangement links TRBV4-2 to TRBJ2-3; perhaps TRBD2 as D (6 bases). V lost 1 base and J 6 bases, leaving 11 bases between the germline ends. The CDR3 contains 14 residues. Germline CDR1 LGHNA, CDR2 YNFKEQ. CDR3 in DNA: TGTGCCAGCAGCCAAGGGCTAGCGAAGGATACGCAGTATTTT. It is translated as CASSQGLAKDTQYF.